Included here is one TCR beta chain sequence, with context. What this receptor recognizes is not known. Per-base qualities were not stored, and no clone one base away is much larger. Receptor amplification or capture employed 5' RACE. Sequenced on a NextSeq 500. Unique molecular identifiers were attached to individual cDNA molecules in the TCR library protocol so that sequencing error and PCR bias could be corrected. Both TCR alpha and beta chains were sequenced, and tight co-correlation was observed between alpha and beta sequence abundances in each sample. Per the source publication's procedure: Decombinator V4 was used to annotate the V gene, J gene and CDR3 of the TCR sequences. Expanded TCRs were defined as changing significantly between any two time points under a Poisson model with p below 0.0001. TCR abundances were normalised to the total number of TCRs sequenced in each sample and reported as counts per million. TRAV1-2 paired with TRAJ12, TRAJ20 or TRAJ33 defined MAIT TCRs, while TRAV10 paired with TRAJ18 defined iNKT TCRs. VDJdb, accessed on 1 November 2021, was searched for TCRs annotated for CMV, EBV and SARS-CoV-2, and TCRs annotated for more than one antigen were excluded. TCRdb's own reprocessing of the public reads used fastp at Q25 and MiXCR and kept productive beta chains. CDR3 protein duplicates are merged, each entry listing the most common genes and DNA. TCRdb, not the authors, supplied the V and J calls. This sample holds 70,000 to 90,000 distinct CDR3 sequences; roughly 15% were observed only once. The top ten hold 12% of the sample.

Set within a cohort of healthcare workers in London, UK, this nested case-control study involved weekly PCR testing of nasopharyngeal swabs along with blood sampling. Healthcare workers were enrolled in the week of the UK lockdown, from 23 to 31 March 2020, and were followed every week for up to roughly 16 weeks. These data are taken from a study of early T cells in non-severe SARS-CoV-2 infection (dated by TCRdb to the early 2020s). The study in broad terms: Because TCR sequencing relied on bulk RNA taken from unsorted whole blood, pairing of alpha and beta chains was not possible.

General findings and caveats noted by the study authors: Matching against VDJdb was skewed toward anti-spike CD8 responses, likely underestimated virus-specific expansions, and missed private and CD4 specificities.

V trim: 6 bases; J trim: 4 bases; unmatched bases: 4. Reading from cysteine to phenylalanine, the CDR3 counts 16 amino acids. Of the read, only the CDR3 DNA is kept; its 48 bases are in frame from base 1. Looking up the germline V gene yields CDR1 SGHVS and CDR2 FNYEAQ. The chain is assembled from TRBV7-6 and TRBJ2-3; a stretch of 16 junction bases matches TRBD2. The sequence was obtained from an adult who was a healthcare worker with PCR-confirmed SARS-CoV-2 infection or an uninfected control (not recorded which). The material sequenced was whole blood. CDR3 region: CASSSGTSGGADTQYF. In nucleotides, the sequence is TGTGCCAGCAGTTCCGGGACTAGCGGGGGGGCAGATACGCAGTATTTT. Supplemented by the reference TRBV7-6 and TRBJ2-3 proteins around the CDR3, the complete variable domain is GAGVSQSPRYKVTKRGQDVALRCDPISGHVSLYWYRQALGQGPEFLTYFNYEAQQDKSGLPNDRFSAERPEGSISTLTIQRTEQRDSAMYRCASSSGTSGGADTQYFGPGTRLTVL.